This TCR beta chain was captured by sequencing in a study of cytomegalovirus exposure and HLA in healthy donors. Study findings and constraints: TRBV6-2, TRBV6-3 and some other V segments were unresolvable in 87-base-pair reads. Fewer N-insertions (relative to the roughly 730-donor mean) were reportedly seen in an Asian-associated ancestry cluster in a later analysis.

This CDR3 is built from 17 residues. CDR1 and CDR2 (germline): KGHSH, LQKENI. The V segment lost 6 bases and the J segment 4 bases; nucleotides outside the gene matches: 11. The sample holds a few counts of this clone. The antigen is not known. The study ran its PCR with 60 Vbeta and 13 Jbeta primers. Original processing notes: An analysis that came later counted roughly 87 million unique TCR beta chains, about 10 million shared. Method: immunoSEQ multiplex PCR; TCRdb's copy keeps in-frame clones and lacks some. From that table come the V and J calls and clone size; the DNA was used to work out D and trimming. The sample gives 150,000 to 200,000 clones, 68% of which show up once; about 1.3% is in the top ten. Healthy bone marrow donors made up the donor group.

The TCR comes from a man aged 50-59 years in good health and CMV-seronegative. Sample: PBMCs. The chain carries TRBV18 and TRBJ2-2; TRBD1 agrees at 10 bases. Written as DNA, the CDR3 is TGTGCCAGCTCGGGACAGGGGCCCCTCATACCCACCGGGGAGCTGTTTTTT. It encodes CASSGQGPLIPTGELFF.